The following is a T cell receptor (beta chain) sequence with its context. Regarding time point: cycle 4 day 1 (C4D1), after more than 5 weeks of nivolumab. No patient escaped relapse after autologous stem cell transplantation, and brentuximab vedotin exposure varied. Best outcomes ranged across complete response, partial response and progressive disease. V lost 0 bases and J 2 bases, leaving 8 bases between the germline ends. The germline V gene has CDR1 MGHRA and CDR2 YSYEKL. The CDR3 loop spans 14 amino acids. The data were obtained in a study of PD-1 blockade in classical Hodgkin lymphoma. Profiled with immunoSEQ multiplex PCR; TCRdb holds only in-frame clones, not every one. The table records 64,000 or so clones, about 90% of them present only once.

The chain joins TRBV4-1 to TRBJ2-7, with no clear D. The receptor comes from a human donor with classical Hodgkin lymphoma. The sequenced sample was peripheral blood mononuclear cells (PBMCs), obtained before the fourth cycle of nivolumab. As DNA, the CDR3 is TGCGCCAGCAGCCAAGAAACCGGGCCCTACGAGCAGTACTTC. Translated, it gives CASSQETGPYEQYF.